Listed below are T cell receptor beta chains from one sample, sequenced in a study of blood T cell repertoires in COVID-19. Repertoires were generated with immunoSEQ multiplex PCR, while TCRdb's copy carries only in-frame clones and drops some. The sample yields approximately 300,000 clones, around 91% seen once. The sample was peripheral blood. The origin of the receptors is a woman aged 40-49 years with COVID-19, enrolled during active disease. Both conserved end residues are part of each CDR3. A D gene is named only where the DNA matches it firmly. Only some rows state a clone size, as once, few, many or a class for expanded clones.

TRBV5-1	NA	NA	TRBJ2-2	TGCGCCAGCAGCTTACAACAGGGAACCGGGGAGCTGTTTTTT	CASSLQQGTGELFF
TRBV3-1/TRBV3-2	TRBD1	few	TRBJ1-2	TGTGCCAGCAGCCCCAATGGGGACAGTATTGGCTACACCTTC	CASSPNGDSIGYTF
TRBV7-9	NA	NA	TRBJ2-1	TGTGCCAGCAGCTTAGCGTCTAGCTCCCTACACAATGAGCAGTTCTTC	CASSLASSSLHNEQFF
TRBV4-3	NA	NA	TRBJ1-6	TGCGCCAGCAGCCAAGATCCGGCGCGAAGAGGTTCACCCCTCCACTTT	CASSQDPARRGSPLHF
TRBV5-1	NA	NA	TRBJ1-4	TGCGCCAGCAGCCCCGGGGTAGAACTGTTTTTT	CASSPGVELFF
TRBV6-5	NA	few	TRBJ2-7	TGTGCCAGCAGTCTGAGGGACATTAAAGTCCACGAGCAGTACTTC	CASSLRDIKVHEQYF
TRBV5-6	TRBD2	NA	TRBJ2-1	TGTGCCAGCAGCTTGTCTACTAGCGGGATCTATGAGCAGTTCTTC	CASSLSTSGIYEQFF
TRBV25-1	NA	NA	TRBJ1-3	TGTGCCAGCAGTGGGGCATCGTTTTCTGGAAACACCATATATTTT	CASSGASFSGNTIYF
TRBV5-4	NA	NA	TRBJ1-6	TGTGCCAGCAGCTCCAGGGGCTTCAGCTCCTATAATTCACCCCTCCACTTT	CASSSRGFSSYNSPLHF
TRBV6-1	TRBD2	NA	TRBJ2-2	TGTGCCAGCAGTGAACTAGCGGGGGGCACCGGGGAGCTGTTTTTT	CASSELAGGTGELFF
TRBV18	NA	NA	TRBJ2-7	TGTGCCAGCTCACCCGGGACACAGCCTACGGGTCAGTACTTC	CASSPGTQPTGQYF
TRBV11-2	NA	NA	TRBJ1-1	TGTGCCAGCAGCTTAAAAACAGGGCTGAAAGCTTTCTTT	CASSLKTGLKAFF
TRBV7-9	NA	NA	TRBJ2-3	TGTGCCAGCAGCTTAGTTCCCCCGAGGGATACGCAGTATTTT	CASSLVPPRDTQYF
TRBV6-6	TRBD1	few	TRBJ1-6	TGTGCCAGCAAGGACAGGGAGAATTCACCCCTCCACTTT	CASKDRENSPLHF
TRBV29-1	NA	once	TRBJ2-7	TGCAGCGTTGGGGGACTCAATTCCTACGAGCAGTACTTC	CSVGGLNSYEQYF
TRBV5-4	NA	NA	TRBJ2-5	TGTGCCAGCAGCTTAGGCCCACTAGGACGGGGCCAAGAGACCCAGTACTTC	CASSLGPLGRGQETQYF
TRBV28	TRBD1	NA	TRBJ1-1	TGTGCCAGCAGTTCAGCCGGACAGGGGACCACTGAAGCTTTCTTT	CASSSAGQGTTEAFF
TRBV4-3	TRBD2	NA	TRBJ2-6	TGCGCCAGCAGCCAAGATTCGGCGGGAGGCTCTGGGGCCAACGTCCTGACTTTC	CASSQDSAGGSGANVLTF
TRBV6-5	TRBD1	NA	TRBJ1-4	TGTGCCAGCAGCTTGGACAGGGTAAATGAAAAACTGTTTTTT	CASSLDRVNEKLFF
TRBV4-3	TRBD2	NA	TRBJ2-1	TGCGCCAGCAGCCAAGCACTAGCGGGACATGAGCAGTTCTTC	CASSQALAGHEQFF
TRBV19	NA	NA	TRBJ2-7	TGTGCCAGTAGTCTGGGACATACCTACGAGCAGTACTTC	CASSLGHTYEQYF
TRBV3-1/TRBV3-2	TRBD1	NA	TRBJ1-1	TGTGCCAGCAGCCTCAGGGGGCGCGGGACTGAAGCTTTCTTT	CASSLRGRGTEAFF
TRBV7-2	NA	NA	TRBJ2-5	TGTGCCAGCAGCTCTAGCCGGTGGGAGACCCAGTACTTC	CASSSSRWETQYF
TRBV5-1	NA	NA	TRBJ2-2	TGCGCCAGCAGCCAATTGAGCGCCGGGGAGCTGTTTTTT	CASSQLSAGELFF
TRBV4-2	NA	few	TRBJ1-2	TGTGCCAGCAGCCAGGTGACTCTAGGCTACACCTTC	CASSQVTLGYTF
TRBV19	NA	NA	TRBJ1-3	TGTGCCAGTAGCCCGACAGGAGGCTCTGGAAACACCATATATTTT	CASSPTGGSGNTIYF
TRBV28	NA	NA	TRBJ1-5	TGTGCCGCAGTCCCCCCACTTGGGGCGGGCAATCAGCCCCAGCATTTT	CAAVPPLGAGNQPQHF
TRBV3-1/TRBV3-2	NA	NA	TRBJ1-4	TGTGCCAGCAGCCACCTAGGAGGTAATGAAAAACTGTTTTTT	CASSHLGGNEKLFF
TRBV9	TRBD2	NA	TRBJ2-1	TGTGCCAGCAGCGCAAGGACTAGCGGGTCCTACAATGAGCAGTTCTTC	CASSARTSGSYNEQFF
TRBV6-4	TRBD1	NA	TRBJ2-3	TGTGCCACCGGACAGGGGGCCTACACAGATACGCAGTATTTT	CATGQGAYTDTQYF
TRBV4-1	NA	NA	TRBJ1-1	TGCGCCAGCAGCTCCCGACAGTTAATGAACACTGAAGCTTTCTTT	CASSSRQLMNTEAFF
TRBV4-3	NA	NA	TRBJ1-1	TGCGCCAGCAGCAACAGGGAGGGCACTGAAGCTTTCTTT	CASSNREGTEAFF
TRBV6-2/TRBV6-3	NA	NA	TRBJ2-7	TGTGCCAGCAGTTTAGGACATTCCTCCTACGAGCAGTACTTC	CASSLGHSSYEQYF
TRBV7-6	NA	NA	TRBJ2-2	TGTGCCAGCAGCCCCAACGGAGGGAAAACCGGGGAGCTGTTTTTT	CASSPNGGKTGELFF
TRBV20-1	NA	NA	TRBJ1-1	TGCAGAACCCCTCTAGCATTTCGAGCTTTCTTT	CRTPLAFRAFF
TRBV6-5	TRBD1	NA	TRBJ2-7	TGTGCCAGCAGTATCAGGGGGCGTCCGTCCTACGAGCAGTACTTC	CASSIRGRPSYEQYF
TRBV27	TRBD1	NA	TRBJ1-2	TGTGCCAGCGGAAGACAGGGGAACTATGGCTACACCTTC	CASGRQGNYGYTF
TRBV5-1	NA	NA	TRBJ2-7	TGCGCCAGCAGCTTCTACAGGGGGGGGGAGCAGTACTTC	CASSFYRGGEQYF
TRBV11-3	TRBD1	once	TRBJ1-1	TGTGCCAGCAGCTTAGGCGGACAGGGGTCGATAAACACTGAAGCTTTCTTT	CASSLGGQGSINTEAFF
TRBV18	TRBD1	NA	TRBJ1-1	TGTGCCAGCTCACCCCAGACAGGGGGGGCTCTAGAAGCTTTCTTT	CASSPQTGGALEAFF
TRBV2	NA	NA	TRBJ1-2	TGTGCCAGCAGCCCTTATTCGGACATAACCTTC	CASSPYSDITF
TRBV29-1	NA	NA	TRBJ1-3	TGCAGCGTTGAAAAGGGGACAGGAAACACCATATATTTT	CSVEKGTGNTIYF
TRBV19	NA	NA	TRBJ1-5	TGTGCCAGTAGTATCTACGAGGGATCGGGACAGCCCCAGCATTTT	CASSIYEGSGQPQHF
TRBV9	NA	NA	TRBJ2-2	TGTGCCAGCAGCTTCCGACAGACTACCGGGGAGCTGTTTTTT	CASSFRQTTGELFF
TRBV18	TRBD1	NA	TRBJ1-2	TGTGCCAGCTCACCACGGACAGGGAAGTTGGATGGCTACACCTTC	CASSPRTGKLDGYTF
TRBV15	TRBD2	NA	TRBJ2-7	TGTGCCACCAGCAGATCCCGGGACGGGGGGTACGAGCAGTACTTC	CATSRSRDGGYEQYF
TRBV9	NA	NA	TRBJ2-2	TGTGCCAGCAGCCCCCTTAGGGGGAGTTCGACCGGGGAGCTGTTTTTT	CASSPLRGSSTGELFF
TRBV7-2	TRBD2	NA	TRBJ2-1	TGTGCCAGCAGCTTAGTCGGAGCGGGAGGAAGTGAGCAGTTCTTC	CASSLVGAGGSEQFF
TRBV4-2	TRBD2	once	TRBJ2-1	TGTGCCAGCAGCCCAGAAGCGGGGGGCCTTTACAATGAGCAGTTCTTC	CASSPEAGGLYNEQFF
TRBV4-3	NA	NA	TRBJ2-7	TGCGCCAGCAGCCAATTAACCTATACATCCGGGGAGCAGTACTTC	CASSQLTYTSGEQYF
TRBV15	NA	NA	TRBJ1-5	TGTGCCACCAGCCCTGTAAGCAATCAGCCCCAGCATTTT	CATSPVSNQPQHF
TRBV28	NA	NA	TRBJ2-2	TGTGCCAGCAGTGTGAGGGGGCGCGGGGACACCGGGGAGCTGTTTTTT	CASSVRGRGDTGELFF
TRBV6-2/TRBV6-3	NA	NA	TRBJ1-2	TGTGCCAGCAGTTATGGACAGTTAGCTAACTATGGCTACACCTTC	CASSYGQLANYGYTF
TRBV28	TRBD1	NA	TRBJ2-7	TGTGCCAGCAGTTTAGCAGGGGGCGTTCAAAGCGAGCAGTACTTC	CASSLAGGVQSEQYF
TRBV29-1	NA	NA	TRBJ1-4	TGCAGCGGGAGGGGTTCTACTAATGAAAAACTGTTTTTT	CSGRGSTNEKLFF
TRBV3-1/TRBV3-2	NA	NA	TRBJ2-3	TGTGCCAGCAGCCAAGAAGGGGGGGGACCTAGGCCGGATACGCAGTATTTT	CASSQEGGGPRPDTQYF
TRBV12-3/TRBV12-4	NA	once	TRBJ2-5	TGTGCCAGTGCGAGAGGAAAGCAAGAGACCCAGTACTTC	CASARGKQETQYF
TRBV7-9	NA	NA	TRBJ1-2	TGTGCCAGCAGCTTAGTGCTCCAAGAGGACTATGGCTACACCTTC	CASSLVLQEDYGYTF
TRBV9	NA	NA	TRBJ2-2	TGTGCCAGCAGCGGCCCCGGGACTTCTTACACCGGGGAGCTGTTTTTT	CASSGPGTSYTGELFF
TRBV9	TRBD2	NA	TRBJ2-1	TGTGCCAGCAGCGTTAGATCTAGCGGGAGAGGATCCTACAATGAGCAGTTCTTC	CASSVRSSGRGSYNEQFF